The 24 T cell receptor beta chains below come from one sample, sequenced in a study of control samples from healthy donors and cancer patients. The method was immunoSEQ multiplex PCR; TCRdb's version includes in-frame clones alone and lacks a portion of them. This sample has roughly 130,000 clones, with around 93% found just once. The material sequenced was blood. The receptors shown here come from a man aged 18 to 30 in good health.

This clone has just one count. The chain uses TRBV5-1 and TRBJ1-6; D not certain. CDR3 length: 14 amino acids. V shed 4 bases and J shed 9 bases, with 14 bases lying between them. Germline V CDR1 and CDR2: SGHRS, YFSETQ. The CDR3 loop is CASSTVGIFSPLHF. The CDR3 DNA reads as TGCGCCAGCAGCACCGTAGGGATCTTTTCACCCCTCCACTTT.

The CDR3 loop is CAWSGLKVQPQHF. DNA of the CDR3: TGTGCCTGGAGTGGGCTTAAAGTGCAGCCCCAGCATTTT. The rearrangement links TRBV30 to TRBJ1-5; D uncertain. Germline assignment: CDR1 GTSNPN and CDR2 SVGIG (reference sequence). The CDR3 length is 13 residues. Deletions cut 1 base from V and 7 bases from J, with 11 bases between.

The rearrangement links TRBV19 to TRBJ2-3; weak D call: TRBD2 (6 bases). Trimming took off 0 bases at V and 5 bases at J, with 18 bases between the two ends. The germline gives CDR1 LNHDA, CDR2 SQIVND (reference sequence). This CDR3 spans 17 amino acids. The CDR3: CASSIDVTWRGKDTQYF. In nucleotides, the CDR3 is TGTGCCAGTAGTATAGATGTAACGTGGAGGGGAAAAGATACGCAGTATTTT.

The chain has TRBV4-1 and TRBJ2-5; possibly TRBD1 or TRBD2 for D (5 bases each). Germline values: CDR1 MGHRA, CDR2 YSYEKL. Between the trimmed V and J ends, which lost 3 bases and 2 bases, there was a span of 16 bases. This CDR3 is built from 16 residues. The DNA of the CDR3 is TGCGCCAGCAGCCACGGCCTTGGGGGAAGGCAAGAGACCCAGTACTTC. It encodes CASSHGLGGRQETQYF.

The genes are TRBV19 and TRBJ1-5, with 7 bases identical to TRBD1. The germline gives CDR1 LNHDA, CDR2 SQIVND (reference sequence). V trimming: 7 bases; J trimming: 1 base; junction bases outside the gene matches: 10. The CDR3 has 16 residues. CDR3 loop: CASNLGGTESNQPQHF. The CDR3 coding sequence is TGTGCCAGTAACCTGGGTGGGACAGAAAGCAATCAGCCCCAGCATTTT. The full variable domain, in which reference TRBV19 and TRBJ1-5 provide the parts outside the CDR3, is DGGITQSPKYLFRKEGQNVTLSCEQNLNHDAMYWYRQDPGQGLRLIYYSQIVNDFQKGDIAEGYSVSREKKESFPLTVTSAQKNPTAFYLCASNLGGTESNQPQHFGDGTRLSIL.

The rearrangement joins TRBV21-1 to TRBJ2-7. TRBV21-1 is classified as a pseudogene. The CDR3 is 13 amino acids. CDR3 DNA: TGTGCCAGCAGCAAAGAAGGGTTGTACGAGCAGTACTTC. Its translation: CASSKEGLYEQYF.

This chain uses TRBV11-2 with TRBJ1-2, with TRBD1 identical over 8 bases. The CDR3 is 14 amino acids. CDR1 is SGHAT, CDR2 FQNNGV, per germline. The V segment lost 3 bases and the J segment 2 bases; nucleotides outside the gene matches: 2. CDR3 in amino acids: CASSLSGGNYGYTF. Written as DNA, the CDR3 is TGTGCCAGCAGCTTGTCAGGGGGCAACTATGGCTACACCTTC.

This clone showed up just a few times. The chain joins TRBV10-1 to TRBJ2-3; D unclear. Trimming removed 6 bases from V and 4 bases from J, with 8 bases in between. Germline CDR1 and CDR2: WNHNN and SYGVQD (reference sequence). The length of the CDR3 is 12 residues. CDR3 DNA sequence: TGCGCCAGCAGCCTAGGGTCAGATACGCAGTATTTT. Its protein product is CASSLGSDTQYF.

This rearrangement joins TRBV5-1 to TRBJ1-5; the match to TRBD1 covers 9 bases. CDR3 length equals 14 residues. CDR1 is SGHRS and CDR2 is YFSETQ in the germline V gene. The V gene end was trimmed by 3 bases and the J gene end by 7 bases; junction bases not matched to a gene: 5. CDR3 sequence (DNA): TGCGCCAGCAGCTCATCGGGACAGGGACAGCCCCAGCATTTT. Amino acid sequence: CASSSSGQGQPQHF.

A single count supports this clone. This chain uses TRBV3-1 (or the pseudogene TRBV3-2) with TRBJ2-2; no reliable D call. Germline loops: CDR1 LGHDT, CDR2 YNNKEL (reference sequence). The CDR3 runs to 13 residues. Trimming removed 6 bases at V and 3 bases at J, with 8 bases between. The CDR3 loop is CASRDGYTGELFF. As DNA, the CDR3 is TGTGCCAGCAGGGACGGTTACACCGGGGAGCTGTTTTTT.

This chain links TRBV6-1 with TRBJ1-4, with a possible D match to TRBD1 (6 bases). V shed 2 bases and J shed 8 bases, with 24 bases lying between them. Germline V CDR1 and CDR2: MNHNS, SASEGT. This CDR3 comprises 18 residues. The CDR3 bases are TGTGCCAGCAGTGAACGAAAACCCGGACAGACCCTTTCGGAAAAACTGTTTTTT. This sequence encodes CASSERKPGQTLSEKLFF.

The rearrangement uses TRBV11-2 and TRBJ2-5; D may be TRBD2 (5 bases). CDR1 and CDR2 (germline): SGHAT, FQNNGV. Trimming left V 2 bases short and J 2 bases short, with 12 bases between. The CDR3 is 15 amino acids. The CDR3 protein is CASSLRGFAQETQYF. The CDR3 bases are TGTGCCAGCAGCTTACGGGGTTTTGCACAAGAGACCCAGTACTTC.

The rearrangement joins TRBV5-1 to TRBJ1-6; the D gene is possibly TRBD1 (5 bases). Trimming cost V 4 bases and J 6 bases, with 20 bases left between them. CDR3 length: 17 amino acids. The V gene's germline CDR1 is SGHRS and CDR2 YFSETQ. Here the CDR3 DNA reads TGCGCCAGCAGCCCCGACGGGGACGTTTGGGGTAATTCACCCCTCCACTTT. It encodes CASSPDGDVWGNSPLHF.

This chain connects TRBV12-3 or TRBV12-4 to TRBJ2-5; 8 positions match TRBD1. CDR3 length equals 13 residues. V gave up 5 bases and J gave up 4 bases; unmatched junction bases: 3. CDR3: CASSLTGVETQYF. As DNA, the CDR3 is TGTGCCAGCAGTCTGACAGGGGTAGAGACCCAGTACTTC.

The CDR3 sequence: CASSPGGENYGYTF. The CDR3 DNA follows: TGCGCCAGCAGCCCAGGGGGCGAAAACTATGGCTACACCTTC. The V and J genes are TRBV5-1 and TRBJ1-2; 8 nucleotides align to TRBD1. This CDR3 is built from 14 residues. Germline V gene data show CDR1 as SGHRS and CDR2 as YFSETQ. J was trimmed by 2 bases and V by 4 bases; bases with no gene match: 4.

This chain connects TRBV7-3 to TRBJ2-5; perhaps TRBD1 as D (6 bases). CDR3 length: 16 residues. V lost 4 bases and J lost 1, with 16 bases in between. Germline lookup yields CDR1 SGHTA and CDR2 FQGTGA. The CDR3 DNA sequence: TGTGCCAGCAGCTCTCAGGGGCGCGCCTCCCAAGAGACCCAGTACTTC. Translated: CASSSQGRASQETQYF.

This chain uses TRBV5-5 with TRBJ1-2; TRBD1 agrees at 8 bases. V gave up 0 bases and J gave up 3 bases; unmatched junction bases: 4. CDR3 length: 15 amino acids. Germline V gene sequence: CDR1 SGHKS, CDR2 YYEKEE (reference sequence). The CDR3 region has the DNA TGTGCCAGCAGCTTGGGACAGGGGTTAGACTATGGCTACACCTTC. Translation: CASSLGQGLDYGYTF.

The rearrangement uses TRBV11-2 and TRBJ2-3, with 8 bases aligning to TRBD2. After removal of 5 bases from V and 6 bases from J, the junction contained 13 bases not matched to a gene. CDR1 is SGHAT, CDR2 FQNNGV, per germline. This CDR3 comprises 16 residues. CDR3 coding DNA: TGTGCCAGCAGCCCTCCCAGCGGGGGCCGAAGGGATACGCAGTATTTT. This gives the protein CASSPPSGGRRDTQYF.

The chain is built from TRBV18 and TRBJ2-1; D might be TRBD1 (6 bases). The germline V gene has CDR1 KGHSH and CDR2 LQKENI. CDR3 size: 14 residues. The V gene lost 1 base and the J gene lost 8 bases, with 12 bases spanning the gap. As DNA, the CDR3 is TGTGCCAGCTCACCACTACAGGGACGGTATGAGCAGTTCTTC. Translated, it gives CASSPLQGRYEQFF.

The chain links TRBV7-9 to TRBJ2-1, with TRBD2 matching over 8 bases. V lost 5 bases, J lost 9 bases, and 15 bases stayed unmatched. The CDR3 length is 16 residues. Germline V lookup: CDR1 SEHNR, CDR2 FQNEAQ (reference sequence). CDR3 amino acids: CASSQLAGLVTREQFF. The CDR3 DNA reads as TGTGCCAGCAGCCAGCTGGCGGGACTAGTCACCCGTGAGCAGTTCTTC. Drawing the rest from reference TRBV7-9 and TRBJ2-1, the complete variable domain is DTGVSQNPRHKITKRGQNVTFRCDPISEHNRLYWYRQTLGQGPEFLTYFQNEAQLEKSRLLSDRFSAERPKGSFSTLEIQRTEQGDSAMYLCASSQLAGLVTREQFFGPGTRLTVL.

The chain uses TRBV30 and TRBJ2-7; D possibly matches TRBD1 or TRBD2 (5 bases each). The germline CDR1 and CDR2 sequences are GTSNPN and SVGIG (reference sequence). V was trimmed by 0 bases and J by 0 bases, leaving 6 bases between them. CDR3 length: 13 residues. CDR3 sequence: CAWSVGVSYEQYF. The CDR3 nucleotides are TGTGCCTGGAGTGTGGGGGTCTCCTACGAGCAGTACTTC.

The genes are TRBV5-1 and TRBJ2-7; perhaps TRBD2 as D (5 bases). Trimming cost V 4 bases and J 0 bases, with 8 bases left between them. Germline CDR1 and CDR2: SGHRS and YFSETQ. The CDR3 is 13 residues long. The CDR3 spells CASSPGDSYEQYF. The CDR3 nucleotides are TGCGCCAGCAGCCCCGGGGACTCCTACGAGCAGTACTTC.

The chain combines TRBV27 with TRBJ1-2; 9 bases map to TRBD1. V shed 5 bases, J shed 0 bases, and the junction held 4 bases outside the gene matches. The CDR3 length is 15 residues. Germline-derived CDR1 and CDR2 are MNHEY and SMNVEV (reference sequence). CDR3 bases: TGTGCCAGCAGTAGGACAGGGGCACCTAACTATGGCTACACCTTC. This gives the protein CASSRTGAPNYGYTF.

The chain joins TRBV7-3 to TRBJ2-3, with a possible D match to TRBD1 (6 bases). Trimming took 2 bases from V and 2 from J, leaving 8 bases between them. The length of the CDR3 is 14 residues. Germline loops: CDR1 SGHTA, CDR2 FQGTGA. CDR3 amino acids: CASSLRQATDTQYF. CDR3 coding DNA: TGTGCCAGCAGCTTACGACAGGCCACAGATACGCAGTATTTT.